The 19 T cell receptor beta chains below come from one sample, sequenced in a study of cytomegalovirus exposure and HLA in healthy donors. PCR employed 60 Vbeta and 13 Jbeta primers. The method was immunoSEQ multiplex PCR; TCRdb's version includes in-frame clones alone and lacks a portion of them. The sample carries approximately 76,000 clones, 79% recorded once. Material for sequencing was PBMCs. The receptors were sampled from a man aged 25-45 years in good health and CMV-seronegative.

The V call is TRBV7-5, the J call TRBJ2-2; TRBD2, the table's D call, lacks a check against the DNA. TRBV7-5 is flagged as a pseudogene. This CDR3 contains 18 residues. The CDR3 loop reads CARSDLTIGDVDTGEPFF. The CDR3 nucleotides read TGTGCCAGAAGTGACCTCACGATAGGAGACGTCGACACCGGGGAGCCGTTTTTT.

V is TRBV28 and J is TRBJ1-5; 7 bases align to TRBD1. Per the germline V gene, CDR1 is MDHEN and CDR2 is SYDVKM. The CDR3 is 14 residues long. J was trimmed by 9 bases and V by 3 bases; bases with no gene match: 8. The CDR3: CASSFQGVLRPQHF. The CDR3, as DNA: TGTGCCAGCAGTTTTCAGGGGGTTTTAAGGCCCCAGCATTTT. The full variable domain, in which reference TRBV28 and TRBJ1-5 provide the parts outside the CDR3, is DVKVTQSSRYLVKRTGEKVFLECVQDMDHENMFWYRQDPGLGLRLIYFSYDVKMKEKGDIPEGYSVSREKKERFSLILESASTNQTSMYLCASSFQGVLRPQHFGDGTRLSIL.

This rearrangement joins TRBV2 to TRBJ2-7; the D gene is possibly TRBD2 (6 bases). The germline V and J ends were trimmed by 10 bases and 2 bases, with 15 bases remaining between them. This CDR3 has 13 residues. From germline, CDR1 is SNHLY and CDR2 FYNNEI. The CDR3 loop reads CATGGGATYEQYF. The CDR3 DNA reads TGTGCCACCGGAGGCGGGGCAACCTACGAGCAGTACTTC.

The CDR3 DNA reads as TGTGCCAGTAGTCCGCAGTACACAGATACGCAGTATTTT. Translation: CASSPQYTDTQYF. This rearrangement joins TRBV19 to TRBJ2-3; D call uncertain. The V end lost 5 bases, the J end lost 2 bases, and 8 bases lay between the germline ends. This CDR3 has 13 residues. Germline assignment: CDR1 LNHDA and CDR2 SQIVND (reference sequence).

The rearrangement uses TRBV29-1 and TRBJ2-4; 11 positions agree with TRBD2. The junction had 6 bases not matched to a gene; V was cut back by 2 bases and J by 15 bases. Looked up from germline, CDR1 is SQVTM and CDR2 is ANQGSEA. This CDR3 region has 12 residues. The CDR3 is CSVELAGGSLYF. The CDR3 DNA follows: TGCAGCGTTGAACTAGCGGGGGGTTCTTTGTACTTC.

This CDR3 is CASSSQPTGNYEQYF. DNA for the CDR3: TGTGCCAGCAGTTCCCAACCGACAGGGAACTACGAGCAGTACTTC. The gene calls are TRBV6-5 and TRBJ2-7, with TRBD1 matching 7 bases. V shed 4 bases and J 3 bases; nucleotides not matched to a gene: 9. This CDR3 region has 15 residues. CDR1 and CDR2 (germline): MNHEY, SVGAGI.

J is TRBJ2-6 and V is TRBV9; 7 bases are shared with TRBD1. Germline CDR1 and CDR2: SGDLS and YYNGEE. The CDR3 spans 18 residues. The V segment lost 0 bases and the J segment 1 base; nucleotides outside the gene matches: 7. This chain's CDR3 is CASSVGQGRVSGANVLTF. The CDR3, as DNA: TGTGCCAGCAGCGTAGGACAGGGCCGTGTATCTGGGGCCAACGTCCTGACTTTC.

The chain has TRBV7-2 and TRBJ2-7, with D possibly matching TRBD2 (5 bases). Germline V gene lookup returns CDR1 SGHTA and CDR2 FQGNSA. V shed 1 base and J shed 3 bases, with 13 bases lying between them. The CDR3 contains 15 residues. CDR3 protein: CASSLGGDRNYEQYF. CDR3 coding DNA: TGTGCCAGCAGCTTAGGGGGAGATAGGAACTACGAGCAGTACTTC.

The chain links TRBV10-3 to TRBJ2-3, with 16 bases fitting TRBD2. CDR3 length equals 17 residues. Germline V lookup: CDR1 ENHRY, CDR2 SYGVKD. Losses at the gene ends were 10 bases for V and 7 bases for J; bases not matched to a gene: 14. CDR3 sequence: CATHPGLAGGQSNTQYF. In nucleotides, the CDR3 is TGTGCCACCCACCCGGGACTAGCGGGGGGGCAGTCGAATACGCAGTATTTT.

This clone was recorded a few times. The chain couples TRBV5-1 to TRBJ1-1, with D perhaps matching TRBD1 (5 bases). The CDR3 is made up of 13 amino acids. The germline V and J ends were trimmed by 5 bases and 6 bases, with 14 bases remaining between them. In germline, CDR1 is SGHRS, CDR2 YFSETQ. CDR3 loop: CASSTEGASEAFF. CDR3 DNA sequence: TGCGCCAGCAGTACAGAAGGGGCATCTGAAGCTTTCTTT.

In its sample, this clone was seen once. The chain uses TRBV2 and TRBJ2-2; D is ambiguous. CDR1 is SNHLY and CDR2 is FYNNEI in the germline V gene. V shed 6 bases and J shed 7 bases, with 9 bases lying between them. This CDR3 is 12 amino acids long. CDR3 region: CASRASGGELFF. CDR3 DNA: TGTGCCAGCAGGGCTAGTGGCGGGGAGCTGTTTTTT.

The chain joins TRBV4-2 to TRBJ2-1; D may be TRBD1 (6 bases). CDR3 size: 15 residues. The V gene's germline CDR1 is LGHNA and CDR2 YNFKEQ. V was shortened by 0 bases and J by 6 bases, with 12 bases between the two germline ends. In DNA form, the CDR3 reads TGTGCCAGCAGCCAAGAGTCAGGGGATATCAATGAGCAGTTCTTC. Its translation: CASSQESGDINEQFF.

The rearrangement links TRBV2 to TRBJ1-5, with 8 bases aligning to TRBD1. CDR1 SNHLY and CDR2 FYNNEI come from the germline V gene. This CDR3 has 16 residues. The J segment lost 6 bases and the V segment lost 6 bases, leaving 13 bases of the junction unmatched. The CDR3 region is CASSYPRTGQGQPQHF. The CDR3 nucleotides are TGTGCCAGCAGCTACCCTCGGACAGGGCAAGGTCAGCCCCAGCATTTT. Combining the CDR3 with reference TRBV2 and TRBJ1-5 gives the whole variable domain EPEVTQTPSHQVTQMGQEVILRCVPISNHLYFYWYRQILGQKVEFLVSFYNNEISEKSEIFDDQFSVERPDGSNFTLKIRSTKLEDSAMYFCASSYPRTGQGQPQHFGDGTRLSIL.

The chain uses TRBV25-1 and TRBJ2-5; perhaps TRBD1 as D (6 bases). Trimming cost V 6 bases and J 3 bases, with 11 bases left between them. Per germline, CDR1 MGHDK and CDR2 SYGVNS. CDR3 length: 13 residues. The DNA for the CDR3 is TGTGCCAGCAGACGACAGGTGGAAGAGACCCAGTACTTC. It translates to CASRRQVEETQYF.

This chain uses TRBV7-2 with TRBJ2-5; the match to TRBD2 covers 13 bases. Germline loops: CDR1 SGHTA, CDR2 FQGNSA. J was trimmed by 3 bases and V by 5 bases; bases with no gene match: 6. This CDR3 has 16 residues. CDR3 residues: CASSLGLAGEKETQYF. CDR3 coding DNA: TGTGCCAGCAGCCTCGGACTAGCGGGAGAAAAAGAGACCCAGTACTTC.

The chain joins TRBV7-9 to TRBJ2-1, with TRBD2 matching over 7 bases. The CDR3 spans 15 residues. Germline V gene lookup returns CDR1 SEHNR and CDR2 FQNEAQ (reference sequence). Trimming removed 7 bases from V and 3 bases from J; junction bases left unmatched: 9. CDR3 in amino acids: CASIPGSGNYNEQFF. The CDR3 nucleotides are TGTGCCAGCATTCCCGGGAGCGGGAACTACAATGAGCAGTTCTTC.

The rearrangement joins TRBV29-1 to TRBJ2-2; TRBD1 agrees at 9 bases. The CDR3 consists of 13 residues. Trimming took 7 bases from V and 5 from J; bases not matched to a gene: 5. Germline V CDR1 and CDR2: SQVTM, ANQGSEA. The DNA for the CDR3 is TGCAGCGGACAGGGGGGAAGGACCGGGGAGCTGTTTTTT. This gives the protein CSGQGGRTGELFF.

The chain carries TRBV29-1 and TRBJ1-2; D ambiguous. V was pared by 4 bases and J by 2 bases, with 11 bases between. The length of the CDR3 is 13 residues. Germline-derived CDR1 and CDR2 are SQVTM and ANQGSEA. The CDR3 loop reads CSVAGRQNYGYTF. The DNA of the CDR3 is TGCAGCGTTGCTGGCAGGCAGAACTATGGCTACACCTTC.

This chain uses TRBV4-3 with TRBJ2-1, with a tentative D call TRBD2 (6 bases). The V gene lost 0 bases and the J gene lost 9 bases, with 12 bases spanning the gap. The CDR3 totals 14 residues. Germline CDR1 LGHNA, CDR2 YSLEER. In DNA form, the CDR3 reads TGCGCCAGCAGCCAAGAAAGAGTTAGCGGTGAGCAGTTCTTC. Its protein is CASSQERVSGEQFF.